A selection of T cell receptor beta chains follows, all from one sample in a study of blood T cell repertoires in COVID-19. TCRdb's table, derived via immunoSEQ multiplex PCR, lists solely in-frame clones and lacks some. The table includes about 180,000 clones, around 85% detected once. The sequenced sample consisted of peripheral blood. The source of these receptors is an elderly man with COVID-19, enrolled during active disease. CDR3s include the opening cysteine and the closing phenylalanine or tryptophan. D genes are given only for firm matches. Clone size is given for some rows only: seen once, a few or many times, or a class if the clone is expanded.

>once|TRBV28|-|TRBJ2-6
TGTGCCAGCAGTTCCCCCGGACAGCGAGGGGCCAACGTCCTGACTTTC
CASSSPGQRGANVLTF
>-|TRBV11-2|-|TRBJ2-7
TGTGCCAGCAGCACCTGGCGGGTCTACGAGCAGTACTTC
CASSTWRVYEQYF
>-|TRBV19|TRBD1|TRBJ1-2
TGTGCCAGTAGTTCGACAGGGCACTATGGCTACACCTTC
CASSSTGHYGYTF
>-|TRBV19|TRBD1|TRBJ2-2
TGTGCCAGCCGACAGGGTGGCGGGGAGCTGTTTTTT
CASRQGGGELFF
>-|TRBV29-1|TRBD1|TRBJ2-7
TGCAGCGCCCGGACAGGGATGTCCTACGAGCAGTACTTC
CSARTGMSYEQYF
>-|TRBV5-1|TRBD2|TRBJ2-5
TGCGCCAGCAGCCCATCTGGGGGGGGAGAGACCCAGTACTTC
CASSPSGGGETQYF
>-|TRBV6-5|TRBD1|TRBJ2-1
TGTGCCAGCAGTCCCCTGGTCGGGACAGGGGGCCTGTTCTTC
CASSPLVGTGGLFF
>-|TRBV2|TRBD1|TRBJ1-4
TGTGCCAGCAGCGGACAGGCGATGGGAGAAAAACTGTTTTTT
CASSGQAMGEKLFF
>-|TRBV15|TRBD1|TRBJ1-6
TGTGCCACCAGCAGGGGACAGTATAATGGTTCACCCCTCCACTTT
CATSRGQYNGSPLHF
>-|TRBV5-1|-|TRBJ1-2
TGCGCCAGCAGCTTGGCCTATTCCGCGGAGAACTATGGCTACACCTTC
CASSLAYSAENYGYTF
>-|TRBV2|TRBD1|TRBJ1-1
TGTGCCAGCAGTGCCCCGGGACAGGGAGACACTGAAGCTTTCTTT
CASSAPGQGDTEAFF
>-|TRBV7-8|-|TRBJ1-1
TGTGCCAGCAGCTTAATTATCGGTCAGGCAGGCACTGAAGCTTTCTTT
CASSLIIGQAGTEAFF
>few|TRBV4-3|TRBD1|TRBJ1-1
TGCGCCAGCAGCCAATCAACAGGGGGTGGGGACTCAGAAGCTTTCTTT
CASSQSTGGGDSEAFF
>-|TRBV5-1|TRBD1|TRBJ2-3
TGCGCCAGCAGCCCGGCCTTGGGACAGGGATTAGATACGCAGTATTTT
CASSPALGQGLDTQYF
>-|TRBV5-6|-|TRBJ1-2
TGTGCCAGCAGCTGGGACTCGTCTCTCCTCTATGGCTACACCTTC
CASSWDSSLLYGYTF
>-|TRBV28|TRBD2|TRBJ2-3
TGTGCCAGCAGTTTCTTTAGCGGGGGGGCGAATACGCAGTATTTT
CASSFFSGGANTQYF
>-|TRBV3-1/TRBV3-2|-|TRBJ1-4
TGTGCCAGCAGCCCAGGGGCGACAAATGAAAAACTGTTTTTT
CASSPGATNEKLFF
>once|TRBV3-1/TRBV3-2|TRBD2|TRBJ2-6
TGTGCCAGCAGCCAGCGACTAGCGGGGGGTTCTGGGGCCAACGTCCTGACTTTC
CASSQRLAGGSGANVLTF
>-|TRBV9|-|TRBJ1-1
TGTGCCAGCAGCGTAGACAGGGTGCGCACTGAAGCTTTCTTT
CASSVDRVRTEAFF
>few|TRBV21-1|-|TRBJ2-1
TGTGCCAGCAGCAAGGGAGCAAGGACTAGAGGTAATGAGCAGTTCTTC
CASSKGARTRGNEQFF
>-|TRBV6-2/TRBV6-3|-|TRBJ2-7
TGTGCCAGCAGTTACTCGGTGAGCTACGAGCAGTACTTC
CASSYSVSYEQYF
>-|TRBV7-2|-|TRBJ2-7
TGTGCCAGCAGCTTAGCGCAAGCCTTCGAGCAGTACTTC
CASSLAQAFEQYF
>-|TRBV6-6|TRBD1|TRBJ1-5
TGTGCCAGCAGTTACGGAGACAGGGTTAACCAGCCCCAGCATTTT
CASSYGDRVNQPQHF
>-|TRBV7-2|TRBD2|TRBJ2-3
TGTGCCAGCAGCTTAGTGTCTAGCGGGGGCCGTAGGGATACGCAGTATTTT
CASSLVSSGGRRDTQYF
>-|TRBV6-2/TRBV6-3|TRBD1|TRBJ1-1
TGTGCCAGCAGTTACGGGACAGGGGCCTCTATAATGAACACTGAAGCTTTCTTT
CASSYGTGASIMNTEAFF
>-|TRBV12-2|-|TRBJ2-1
TGTGCAAGTCGCTGTAAGGCAGAGGGTCTTGAAAATGAGCAGTTCTTC
CASRCKAEGLENEQFF
>-|TRBV5-1|TRBD2|TRBJ2-5
TGCGCCAGCACGAGGCGACTAGCGGGAGAGACCCAGTACTTC
CASTRRLAGETQYF
>-|TRBV5-1|TRBD1|TRBJ2-7
TGCGCCAGCAGCTCTACAGACAGGGGAGTGTTTGAGCAGTACTTC
CASSSTDRGVFEQYF
>-|TRBV20-1|-|TRBJ1-3
TGCAGTGCTAGTTCGGGAAACACCATATATTTT
CSASSGNTIYF
>-|TRBV19|TRBD1|TRBJ1-5
TGTGCCAGTAGGGCGGACAGGGGCCAGGGTCAGCCCCAGCATTTT
CASRADRGQGQPQHF
>-|TRBV5-5|-|TRBJ1-2
TGTGCCAGCAGCTTGGACAGGGTCGGCTATGGCTACACCTTC
CASSLDRVGYGYTF
>-|TRBV12-5|TRBD1|TRBJ1-1
TGTGCTAGTGGTAACCGGGACAGAGGGACTGAAGCTTTCTTT
CASGNRDRGTEAFF
>-|TRBV7-8|-|TRBJ1-1
TGTGCCAGCAGCCTGACTCTCCGGACTGAAGCTTTCTTT
CASSLTLRTEAFF
>-|TRBV5-1|TRBD1|TRBJ2-7
TGCGCCAGCAGCTTGACAGGGGGCCCCTACGAGCAGTACTTC
CASSLTGGPYEQYF
>-|TRBV7-3|TRBD1|TRBJ1-2
TGTGCCAGCAGCACCGGAGGGACAGGGTATGGCTACACCTTC
CASSTGGTGYGYTF
>-|TRBV3-1/TRBV3-2|TRBD2|TRBJ2-3
TGTGCCAGCAGTCGACTAGCGGGGGGTTACACAGATACGCAGTATTTT
CASSRLAGGYTDTQYF
>-|TRBV2|TRBD1|TRBJ1-4
TGTGCCAGCAGGGGACAGGGTGGTGAAAAACTGTTTTTT
CASRGQGGEKLFF
>few|TRBV11-2|-|TRBJ2-1
TGTGCCAGCAGCCCCAGTTGGCCGGGAATGAATGAGCAGTTCTTC
CASSPSWPGMNEQFF
>-|TRBV19|TRBD1|TRBJ1-4
TGTGCCAGTAGTGGGACAGCCACAACTAATGAAAAACTGTTTTTT
CASSGTATTNEKLFF
>-|TRBV5-1|TRBD1|TRBJ1-2
TGCGCCAGCAGCTTGGCTACAGGGGTCGGAAGCTATGGCTACACCTTC
CASSLATGVGSYGYTF
>few|TRBV11-3|-|TRBJ2-2
TGTGCCAGCAGCTTAGGGGGAGGCACCGGGGAGCTGTTTTTT
CASSLGGGTGELFF
>-|TRBV20-1|-|TRBJ1-1
TGCAGTGCCACCCCAGGTACTGAAGCTTTCTTT
CSATPGTEAFF